What follows are 5 T cell receptor beta chains derived from one specimen sequenced in a study of control samples from healthy donors and cancer patients. The repertoire was sequenced with immunoSEQ multiplex PCR; TCRdb's copy has only in-frame clones and lacks some. The data show over 110,000 clones, 92% seen once. What was sequenced was blood. All receptors come from a man aged 25-45 years in good health.

The V call is TRBV5-4, the J call TRBJ1-2, with 7 bases that match TRBD1. This CDR3 spans 14 amino acids. Per the germline V gene, CDR1 is SGHNT and CDR2 is YYREEE (reference sequence). The V gene end was trimmed by 0 bases and the J gene end by 4 bases; junction bases not matched to a gene: 3. CDR3 protein: CASSLEGASYGYTF. CDR3 in DNA: TGTGCCAGCAGCTTGGAGGGGGCGAGCTATGGCTACACCTTC.

The V and J genes are TRBV6-6 and TRBJ1-2, with D maybe TRBD1 (5 bases). Germline-derived CDR1 and CDR2 are MNHNY and SVGAGI (reference sequence). CDR3 length: 13 residues. The V end was cut by 6 bases, the J end by 2 bases, with 10 bases between. The DNA of the CDR3 is TGTGCCAGCAGGACAGTCTCGAACTATGGCTACACCTTC. Protein product: CASRTVSNYGYTF.

The rearrangement links TRBV2 to TRBJ1-5; D remains unclear. Per germline, CDR1 SNHLY and CDR2 FYNNEI. V was trimmed by 3 bases and J by 6 bases, leaving 6 bases between them. The CDR3 extends over 12 amino acids. CDR3 nucleotide sequence: TGTGCCAGCAGTGACACGAGTCAGCCCCAGCATTTT. This encodes CASSDTSQPQHF.

The chain combines TRBV11-2 with TRBJ1-2, with D perhaps matching TRBD1 (5 bases). Trimming cost V 1 base and J 7 bases, with 13 bases left between them. The CDR3 consists of 14 residues. Germline CDR1 is SGHAT and CDR2 is FQNNGV. CDR3 DNA: TGTGCCAGCAGCTTAGTTGGGGGATCCGTTGGCTACACCTTC. Its protein is CASSLVGGSVGYTF.

This chain links TRBV28 with TRBJ2-1; TRBD1 matches at 9 bases. CDR1 and CDR2 from the germline V gene are MDHEN and SYDVKM. CDR3 length equals 14 residues. The J segment lost 7 bases and the V segment lost 6 bases, leaving 7 bases of the junction unmatched. The CDR3 region is CASRGTGRKNEQFF. The DNA for the CDR3 is TGTGCCAGCAGGGGGACAGGGAGGAAAAATGAGCAGTTCTTC. Drawing the rest from reference TRBV28 and TRBJ2-1, the complete variable domain is DVKVTQSSRYLVKRTGEKVFLECVQDMDHENMFWYRQDPGLGLRLIYFSYDVKMKEKGDIPEGYSVSREKKERFSLILESASTNQTSMYLCASRGTGRKNEQFFGPGTRLTVL.